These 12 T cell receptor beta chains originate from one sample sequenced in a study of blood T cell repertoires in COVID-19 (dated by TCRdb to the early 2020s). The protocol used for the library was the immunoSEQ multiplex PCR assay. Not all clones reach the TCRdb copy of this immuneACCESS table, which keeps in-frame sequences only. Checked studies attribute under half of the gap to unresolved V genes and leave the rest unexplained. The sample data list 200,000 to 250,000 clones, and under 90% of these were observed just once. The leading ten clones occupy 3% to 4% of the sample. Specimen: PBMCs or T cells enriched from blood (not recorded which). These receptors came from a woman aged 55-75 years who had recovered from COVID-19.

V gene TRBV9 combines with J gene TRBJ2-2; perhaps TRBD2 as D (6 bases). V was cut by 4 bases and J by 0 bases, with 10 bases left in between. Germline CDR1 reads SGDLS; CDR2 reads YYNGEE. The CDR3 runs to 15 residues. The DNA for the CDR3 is TGTGCCAGCAGCCCCGGGACTCCGAACACCGGGGAGCTGTTTTTT. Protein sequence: CASSPGTPNTGELFF.

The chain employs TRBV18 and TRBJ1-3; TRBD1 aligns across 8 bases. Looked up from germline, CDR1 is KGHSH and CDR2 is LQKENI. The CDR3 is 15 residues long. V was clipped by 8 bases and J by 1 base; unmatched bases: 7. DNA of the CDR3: TGTGCCAGCCTCGCCCAGGGGGCGTCTGGAAACACCATATATTTT. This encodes CASLAQGASGNTIYF.

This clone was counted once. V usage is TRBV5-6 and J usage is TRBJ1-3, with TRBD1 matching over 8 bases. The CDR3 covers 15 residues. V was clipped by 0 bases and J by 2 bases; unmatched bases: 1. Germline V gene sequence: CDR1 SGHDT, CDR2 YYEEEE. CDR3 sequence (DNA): TGTGCCAGCAGCTTGGAGACAGGGGCTGGAAACACCATATATTTT. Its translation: CASSLETGAGNTIYF.

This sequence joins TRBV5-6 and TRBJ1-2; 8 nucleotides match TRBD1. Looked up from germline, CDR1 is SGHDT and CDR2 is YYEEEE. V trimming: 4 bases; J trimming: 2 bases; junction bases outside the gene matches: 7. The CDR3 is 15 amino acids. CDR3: CASSGMTGANYGYTF. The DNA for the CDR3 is TGTGCCAGCAGCGGGATGACAGGGGCCAACTATGGCTACACCTTC.

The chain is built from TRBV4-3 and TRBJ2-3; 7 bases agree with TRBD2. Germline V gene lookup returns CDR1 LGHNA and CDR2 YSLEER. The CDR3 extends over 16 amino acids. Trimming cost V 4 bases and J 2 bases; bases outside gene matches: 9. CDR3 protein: CASSRTMAGVTDTQYF. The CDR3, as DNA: TGCGCCAGCAGCCGAACTATGGCGGGAGTCACAGATACGCAGTATTTT.

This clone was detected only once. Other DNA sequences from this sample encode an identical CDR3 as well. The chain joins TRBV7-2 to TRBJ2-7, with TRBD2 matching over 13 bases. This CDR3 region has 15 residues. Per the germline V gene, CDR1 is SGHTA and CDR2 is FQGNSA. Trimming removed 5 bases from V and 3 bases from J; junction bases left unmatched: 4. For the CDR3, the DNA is TGTGCCAGCAGCCCTAGACTAGCGGGGGGCTACGAGCAGTACTTC. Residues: CASSPRLAGGYEQYF.

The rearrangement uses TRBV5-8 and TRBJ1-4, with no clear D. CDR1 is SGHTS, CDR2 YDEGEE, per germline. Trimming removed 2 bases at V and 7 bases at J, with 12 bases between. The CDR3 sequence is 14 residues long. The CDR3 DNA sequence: TGTGCCAGCAGCTTAAGCAGGAATAGTGAAAAACTGTTTTTT. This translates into CASSLSRNSEKLFF.

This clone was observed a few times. CDR3 residues: CASSPSGTGTMDRSPLHF. Here the CDR3 DNA reads TGTGCCAGTAGCCCATCCGGGACAGGGACAATGGATCGTTCACCCCTCCACTTT. This sequence joins TRBV19 and TRBJ1-6, with 9 bases lining up with TRBD1. The CDR3 consists of 18 residues. Germline CDR1 reads LNHDA; CDR2 reads SQIVND (reference sequence). With V trimmed by 6 bases and J by 9 bases, 18 bases remained unmatched.

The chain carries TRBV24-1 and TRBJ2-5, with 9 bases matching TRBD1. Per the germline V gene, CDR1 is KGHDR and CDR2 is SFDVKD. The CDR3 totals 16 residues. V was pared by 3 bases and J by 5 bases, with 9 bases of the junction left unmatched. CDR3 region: CATSDPGTGYEETQYF. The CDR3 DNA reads TGTGCCACCAGTGATCCCGGGACAGGGTACGAGGAGACCCAGTACTTC.

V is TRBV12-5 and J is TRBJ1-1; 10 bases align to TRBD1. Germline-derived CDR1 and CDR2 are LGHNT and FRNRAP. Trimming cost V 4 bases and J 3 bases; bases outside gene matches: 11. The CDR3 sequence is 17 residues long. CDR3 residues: CASGSSRDRGRDTEAFF. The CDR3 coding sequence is TGTGCTAGTGGTTCGTCCCGGGACAGGGGTCGGGACACTGAAGCTTTCTTT.

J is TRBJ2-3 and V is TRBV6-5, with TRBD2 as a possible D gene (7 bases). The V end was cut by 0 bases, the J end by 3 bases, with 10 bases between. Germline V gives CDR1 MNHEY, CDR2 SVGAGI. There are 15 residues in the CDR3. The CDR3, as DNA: TGTGCCAGCAGTTACTCGGGGGGGGCGACAGATACGCAGTATTTT. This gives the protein CASSYSGGATDTQYF.

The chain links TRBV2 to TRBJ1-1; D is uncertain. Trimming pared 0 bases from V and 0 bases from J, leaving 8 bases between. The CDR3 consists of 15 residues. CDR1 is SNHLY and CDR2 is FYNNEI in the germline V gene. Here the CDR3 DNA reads TGTGCCAGCAGTGAAGCGAGGCGGGTGAACACTGAAGCTTTCTTT. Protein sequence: CASSEARRVNTEAFF.